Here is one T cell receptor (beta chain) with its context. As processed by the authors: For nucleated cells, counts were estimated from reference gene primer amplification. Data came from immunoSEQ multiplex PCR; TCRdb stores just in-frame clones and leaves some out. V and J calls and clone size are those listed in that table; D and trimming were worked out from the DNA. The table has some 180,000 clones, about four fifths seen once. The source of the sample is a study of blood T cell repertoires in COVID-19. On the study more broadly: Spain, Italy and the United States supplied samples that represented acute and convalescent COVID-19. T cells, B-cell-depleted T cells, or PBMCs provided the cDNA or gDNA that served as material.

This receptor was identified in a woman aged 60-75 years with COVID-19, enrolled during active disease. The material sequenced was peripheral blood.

The CDR3, as DNA: TGTGCCAGCAGGGACAGGGAGAACTATGGCTACACCTTC. Its translation is CASRDRENYGYTF. The rearrangement links TRBV12-3 or TRBV12-4 to TRBJ1-2; TRBD1 matches at 8 bases. V gave up 6 bases and J gave up 2 bases; unmatched junction bases: 2. The CDR3 has 13 amino acids.